The 19 T cell receptor beta chains listed next were all sequenced from one sample in a study of cytomegalovirus exposure and HLA in healthy donors. The PCR made use of 60 Vbeta and 13 Jbeta primers. Measured with immunoSEQ multiplex PCR; TCRdb has only the in-frame clones, and not every one. The top ten hold 6.5% to 8.5% of the sample, which has 170,000 or so clones, about 80% seen once. What was sequenced was PBMCs. Receptors were obtained from a young man in good health and CMV-seropositive.

J is TRBJ1-1 and V is TRBV4-1; the D is unclear. Germline V gene data show CDR1 as MGHRA and CDR2 as YSYEKL. CDR3 length: 13 residues. With 5 bases removed from V and 6 bases from J, the gap between germline ends came to 13 bases. The CDR3 region is CASSWEGSAEAFF. The CDR3 nucleotides read TGCGCCAGCAGCTGGGAGGGAAGCGCTGAAGCTTTCTTT.

V and J are TRBV19 and TRBJ2-1; 7 positions match TRBD2. J was trimmed by 2 bases and V by 8 bases; bases with no gene match: 12. The germline gives CDR1 LNHDA, CDR2 SQIVND (reference sequence). CDR3 length: 16 residues. CDR3 in amino acids: CASWGSGEGPYNEQFF. The CDR3 DNA sequence: TGTGCCAGTTGGGGGTCTGGGGAGGGCCCCTACAATGAGCAGTTCTTC.

This clone was observed a handful of times. The chain joins TRBV27 to TRBJ2-7, with 9 bases matching TRBD1. Germline V gives CDR1 MNHEY, CDR2 SMNVEV (reference sequence). The CDR3 totals 15 residues. V trimming: 6 bases; J trimming: 2 bases; junction bases outside the gene matches: 8. Here the CDR3 reads CASSLSNRGPYEQYF. The CDR3 DNA sequence: TGTGCCAGCAGCCTGTCCAACAGGGGGCCCTACGAGCAGTACTTC.

The chain recombines TRBV6-1 with TRBJ2-5; 7 nucleotides agree with TRBD1. The CDR3 is 14 residues long. V lost 4 bases to trimming and J lost 3 bases; unmatched junction nucleotides: 5. Germline V gene sequence: CDR1 MNHNS, CDR2 SASEGT. This chain's CDR3 is CASSVNDREETQYF. The CDR3 DNA sequence: TGTGCCAGCAGTGTTAACGACAGGGAAGAGACCCAGTACTTC.

This clone was observed a single time. The chain has TRBV7-9 and TRBJ2-3; the D gene is possibly TRBD2 (6 bases). CDR1 is SEHNR and CDR2 is FQNEAQ in the germline V gene (reference sequence). The CDR3 is 13 amino acids. The ends were cut back, 4 bases at V and 6 bases at J, with 11 bases in the middle. The CDR3 protein is CASSYPGGDTQYF. For the CDR3, the DNA is TGTGCCAGCAGCTACCCCGGGGGTGATACGCAGTATTTT.

The V call is TRBV5-1, the J call TRBJ2-7, with TRBD1 matching 7 bases. Per germline, CDR1 SGHRS and CDR2 YFSETQ. J lost 2 bases, V lost 3 bases, and 5 bases had no gene match. The CDR3 is made up of 14 amino acids. CDR3 nucleotide sequence: TGCGCCAGCAGCTCCCGGACAGGTACCTACGAGCAGTACTTC. Its protein is CASSSRTGTYEQYF.

The chain combines TRBV2 with TRBJ1-4, with D unclear. Deletions cut 7 bases from V and 7 bases from J, with 10 bases between. CDR1 and CDR2 from the germline V gene are SNHLY and FYNNEI. CDR3 length equals 12 residues. Here the CDR3 reads CASTRIREKLFF. Written as DNA, the CDR3 is TGTGCCAGCACCAGAATACGTGAAAAACTGTTTTTT.

This chain connects TRBV7-9 to TRBJ2-3; D perhaps matches TRBD2 (5 bases). The CDR3 spans 14 residues. The germline CDR1 and CDR2 sequences are SEHNR and FQNEAQ (reference sequence). Trimming shortened V by 2 bases and J by 1 base, and 7 bases separated the two germline ends. For the CDR3, the DNA is TGTGCCAGCAGCTTATGGGAGCGCACAGATACGCAGTATTTT. Residues: CASSLWERTDTQYF.

As to this clone: The sample has other DNA sequences that encode this CDR3 too. The chain joins TRBV19 to TRBJ2-3; weak D call: TRBD1 (6 bases). The germline gives CDR1 LNHDA, CDR2 SQIVND (reference sequence). V lost 3 bases to trimming and J lost 0 bases, with 13 bases between them. This CDR3 is 16 amino acids long. CDR3 region: CASSIPRGGSTDTQYF. As DNA, the CDR3 is TGTGCCAGTAGTATCCCGCGAGGGGGAAGCACAGATACGCAGTATTTT.

The chain joins TRBV4-1 to TRBJ2-7; D gene unclear. V lost 1 base and J 2 bases, leaving 15 bases between the germline ends. The CDR3 has 16 residues. Germline CDR1 MGHRA, CDR2 YSYEKL. CDR3 amino acids: CASSQVVPDEAYEQYF. The DNA of the CDR3 is TGCGCCAGCAGCCAAGTGGTCCCAGATGAAGCCTACGAGCAGTACTTC.

This clone was counted once. The V gene is TRBV30, the J gene TRBJ2-1; 10 nucleotides line up with TRBD2. Germline lookup yields CDR1 GTSNPN and CDR2 SVGIG (reference sequence). This CDR3 has 14 residues. V lost 5 bases to trimming and J lost 9 bases; unmatched junction nucleotides: 10. The CDR3, as DNA: TGTGCCTGGGACTTGGGACTAGCGATGGGTGAGCAGTTCTTC. It codes for CAWDLGLAMGEQFF.

The chain recombines TRBV7-3 with TRBJ2-3, with TRBD1 as a possible D gene (6 bases). Trimming pared 5 bases from V and 4 bases from J, leaving 13 bases between. CDR1 is SGHTA and CDR2 is FQGTGA in the germline V gene. The CDR3 covers 14 residues. The CDR3 reads CASSPQGWADTQYF. CDR3 nucleotides: TGTGCCAGCAGCCCACAGGGTTGGGCAGATACGCAGTATTTT. The whole variable domain, filled in from reference TRBV7-3 and TRBJ2-3, reads GAGVSQTPSNKVTEKGKYVELRCDPISGHTALYWYRQSLGQGPEFLIYFQGTGAADDSGLPNDRFFAVRPEGSVSTLKIQRTERGDSAVYLCASSPQGWADTQYFGPGTRLTVL.

This CDR3 is CASSEGGTGSADTQYF. The CDR3 nucleotides read TGTGCCAGCAGCGAAGGGGGGACAGGGTCGGCAGATACGCAGTATTTT. This chain links TRBV9 with TRBJ2-3; 9 positions agree with TRBD1. The CDR3 totals 16 residues. J gave up 4 bases and V 3 bases, and 9 bases lay outside the gene matches. Germline V gives CDR1 SGDLS, CDR2 YYNGEE.

J is TRBJ1-4 and V is TRBV25-1; D is uncertain. The CDR3 totals 11 residues. The V gene lost 6 bases and the J gene lost 8 bases, with 7 bases spanning the gap. Germline V gene lookup returns CDR1 MGHDK and CDR2 SYGVNS. CDR3 DNA sequence: TGTGCCAGCAGCACCGGGGAAAAACTGTTTTTT. Its protein product is CASSTGEKLFF.

The CDR3 coding sequence is TGTGCCAGGCTCTTCAGACAGAACACTGAAGCTTTCTTT. This codes for CARLFRQNTEAFF. This sequence joins TRBV27 and TRBJ1-1; D is unresolved. The CDR3 consists of 13 residues. Trimming shortened V by 9 bases and J by 1 base, and 12 bases separated the two germline ends. CDR1 is MNHEY and CDR2 is SMNVEV in the germline V gene (reference sequence).

The J gene is TRBJ2-7, the V gene TRBV28; D remains ambiguous. Trimming took off 3 bases at V and 1 base at J, with 13 bases between the two ends. The CDR3 is 15 amino acids. Germline lookup yields CDR1 MDHEN and CDR2 SYDVKM. CDR3 residues: CASSLRRSRSYEQYF. DNA of the CDR3: TGTGCCAGCAGTTTGAGAAGGAGCCGATCCTACGAGCAGTACTTC.

The V call is TRBV27, the J call TRBJ1-2; 9 positions match TRBD1. Trimming cost V 6 bases and J 4 bases; bases outside gene matches: 6. The CDR3 loop spans 14 amino acids. Germline values: CDR1 MNHEY, CDR2 SMNVEV (reference sequence). The CDR3 region has the DNA TGTGCCAGCAGGGGGGACAGGGACGTCTATGGCTACACCTTC. This gives the protein CASRGDRDVYGYTF.

V is TRBV7-9 and J is TRBJ2-1; TRBD2 matches at 8 bases. The germline CDR1 and CDR2 sequences are SEHNR and FQNEAQ (reference sequence). The CDR3 covers 17 residues. The trim removed 6 bases at V and 5 bases at J, leaving 15 bases unmatched. The CDR3 coding sequence is TGTGCCAGCAGTTCTAAACCGGGAGGGCGGGTACACAATGAGCAGTTCTTC. Translated: CASSSKPGGRVHNEQFF.

The J gene is TRBJ2-7, the V gene TRBV7-9; tentatively, D is TRBD2 (5 bases). The CDR3 runs 11 residues. CDR1 and CDR2 from the germline V gene are SEHNR and FQNEAQ (reference sequence). The V gene lost 3 bases and the J gene lost 6 bases, with 6 bases spanning the gap. CDR3 region: CASSFSGEQYF. Written as DNA, the CDR3 is TGTGCCAGCAGCTTCAGCGGCGAGCAGTACTTC. Full variable domain (remainder filled in from reference TRBV7-9 and TRBJ2-7): DTGVSQNPRHKITKRGQNVTFRCDPISEHNRLYWYRQTLGQGPEFLTYFQNEAQLEKSRLLSDRFSAERPKGSFSTLEIQRTEQGDSAMYLCASSFSGEQYFGPGTRLTVT.